Following are 11 T cell receptor beta chains from one sample sequenced in a study of beta chain features in type 1 diabetes. Notes on the study in general: In every one of the four CD4+ subsets, TCRB CDR3s were moderately but significantly shorter in Type 1 diabetes patients.

What was sequenced were expressed TCRB transcripts, since all of the isolated RNA had been reverse transcribed. TCRdb's copy holds only in-frame clones and misses some; the assay was immunoSEQ multiplex PCR. The repertoire has approximately 730,000 clones, over 10% of them found once; the top ten carry approximately 0.022%. No antigens are known for them. Sequenced: naive CD4+ T cells from blood. The origin of the receptors is a man between 18 and 35 years old with type 1 diabetes.

The sample holds a few counts of this clone. This chain uses TRBV30 with TRBJ2-5; TRBD2 might be the D (6 bases). V lost 0 bases and J lost 2, with 13 bases in between. Germline assignment: CDR1 GTSNPN and CDR2 SVGIG (reference sequence). The CDR3 spans 15 residues. Here the CDR3 reads CAWSVGVGSQETQYF. DNA of the CDR3: TGTGCCTGGAGTGTAGGCGTCGGGAGTCAAGAGACCCAGTACTTC.

The genes are TRBV6-5 and TRBJ2-3; D is undetermined. CDR3 length equals 14 residues. V was clipped by 6 bases and J by 4 bases, with 14 bases between them. The germline V gene encodes CDR1 MNHEY and CDR2 SVGAGI. The DNA of the CDR3 is TGTGCCAGCAGAGAGGTGTTTGGGCCAGATACGCAGTATTTT. Protein product: CASREVFGPDTQYF.

The chain recombines TRBV7-8 with TRBJ2-2, with 11 bases aligning to TRBD1. J lost 5 bases, V lost 5 bases, and 7 bases had no gene match. This CDR3 has 16 amino acids. Germline loops: CDR1 SGHVS, CDR2 FQNEAQ. Here the CDR3 reads CASSPPGTGGTGELFF. In DNA form, the CDR3 reads TGTGCCAGCAGCCCTCCCGGGACAGGGGGAACCGGGGAGCTGTTTTTT.

Concerning this clone itself: This same CDR3 is encoded by further DNA sequences in the sample. This rearrangement joins TRBV5-1 to TRBJ2-1; a weak D match, TRBD1 (6 bases). Trimming stripped 3 bases from V and 0 bases from J, with 10 bases between. Germline V gives CDR1 SGHRS, CDR2 YFSETQ. The CDR3 consists of 15 residues. The CDR3, as DNA: TGCGCCAGCAGCTGGGACATCAGCTCCTACAATGAGCAGTTCTTC. Translation: CASSWDISSYNEQFF.

The chain uses TRBV10-1 and TRBJ1-6; TRBD1 agrees at 10 bases. V gave up 5 bases and J gave up 9 bases; unmatched junction bases: 7. Germline lookup yields CDR1 WNHNN and CDR2 SYGVQD (reference sequence). The CDR3 has 15 residues. The CDR3 DNA sequence: TGCGCCAGCAGTACCGGGACAGGGGACTCTTCACCCCTCCACTTT. Protein: CASSTGTGDSSPLHF.

The CDR3 DNA reads TGTGCCAGCAGCTTAGATCTAGCGAGTTACGAGCAGTACTTC. Translating gives CASSLDLASYEQYF. V and J are TRBV7-2 and TRBJ2-7; weak D call: TRBD2 (6 bases). The CDR3 contains 14 residues. Trimming cost V 1 base and J 4 bases, with 11 bases left between them. Germline V lookup: CDR1 SGHTA, CDR2 FQGNSA.

The J gene is TRBJ1-2, the V gene TRBV27, with a tentative D call TRBD1 (6 bases). The CDR3 has 16 residues. Germline values: CDR1 MNHEY, CDR2 SMNVEV (reference sequence). Trimming cost V 3 bases and J 3 bases, with 17 bases left between them. The CDR3 here is CASSLSRTALYYGYTF. Here the CDR3 DNA reads TGTGCCAGCAGTTTGTCCCGGACAGCGCTATACTATGGCTACACCTTC.

The chain links TRBV7-9 to TRBJ1-3; 7 bases line up with TRBD1. This CDR3 is 16 amino acids long. Germline values: CDR1 SEHNR, CDR2 FQNEAQ (reference sequence). V was pared by 4 bases and J by 1 base, with 7 bases of the junction left unmatched. The CDR3 protein is CASSSQGTQSGNTIYF. The DNA for the CDR3 is TGTGCCAGCAGCTCACAGGGGACTCAATCTGGAAACACCATATATTTT.

This clone was detected only a few times. The chain combines TRBV5-1 with TRBJ2-5, with TRBD1 identical over 9 bases. Trimming took 7 bases from V and 2 from J; bases not matched to a gene: 3. From germline, CDR1 is SGHRS and CDR2 YFSETQ. The CDR3 totals 13 residues. The CDR3 DNA sequence: TGCGCCAGCGGGGACAGGGAACAAGAGACCCAGTACTTC. Translation: CASGDREQETQYF.

This clone has just a few counts. The chain recombines TRBV7-8 with TRBJ2-1; 8 bases match TRBD1. Germline V gene lookup returns CDR1 SGHVS and CDR2 FQNEAQ. The CDR3 totals 15 residues. The ends lost 4 bases at V and 3 bases at J; junction bases unmatched: 5. The CDR3 region is CASSSDRADYNEQFF. CDR3 DNA sequence: TGTGCCAGCAGCTCGGACAGGGCGGACTACAATGAGCAGTTCTTC.

This clone was counted between two and nine times. V usage is TRBV4-2 and J usage is TRBJ2-1; 10 bases align to TRBD2. The germline CDR1 and CDR2 sequences are LGHNA and YNFKEQ. V lost 0 bases to trimming and J lost 5 bases; unmatched junction nucleotides: 4. This CDR3 has 16 residues. The CDR3 nucleotides read TGTGCCAGCAGCCAAGATCTACTAGCGGGGAACAATGAGCAGTTCTTC. Translating it yields CASSQDLLAGNNEQFF.